What follows is one TCR beta chain and its context. Amplification used 60 Vbeta primers and 13 Jbeta primers. Clones were read by immunoSEQ multiplex PCR, and TCRdb kept only the in-frame ones, dropping some. The sample lists about 140,000 clones; around 79% were seen once. This record belongs to a study of cytomegalovirus exposure and HLA in healthy donors. Per germline, CDR1 KGHSH and CDR2 LQKENI. V lost 6 bases to trimming and J lost 7 bases, with 16 bases between them. The CDR3 extends over 13 amino acids. The receptor was isolated from a man in his late teens or twenties in good health and CMV-seronegative. Input material: PBMCs. This chain joins TRBV18 and TRBJ2-7; tentatively, D is TRBD2 (5 bases). The CDR3 nucleotides read TGTGCCAGCTCCTCTAACGGAGGCAAGGAGCAGTACTTC. This gives the protein CASSSNGGKEQYF.